This record covers a single TCR beta chain. This clonotype was seen a handful of times. Its antigen specificity is not known. A much larger clonotype is one base distant, so this may be a read error. To prepare the library, PCR was applied. TCRdb records NextSeq 500 as the sequencer. Preparation of bulk TCR libraries followed a previously described approach, with the TCR primers listed in Table S5. Total RNA was purified with the Qiagen AllPrep DNA/RNA kit. Before analysis, reads from multiple sequencing runs of one library were combined. In the source study's methods: Only reads with exact TCR constant sequence were kept, trimmed to 150 nt, and grouped by their 12-nt molecular barcodes. Within each barcode group, reads were sub-clustered at a 15% Levenshtein threshold, and quality-weighted consensus sequences were built per RNA molecule. Non-functional sequences were excluded, and lower-count sequences lying one edit away from another sequence were also excluded. On the basis of fitting two negative binomial distributions, barcode sub-clusters with fewer than 20% of the maximum read count were discarded. TCRdb ran its own pipeline on the public reads, namely fastp trimming at Q25 and MiXCR clone calling, and kept in-frame beta chains. Rows with a matching CDR3 protein are joined into one entry that keeps the most common DNA and genes. TCRdb, not the original authors, processed these V and J calls. The sample profile shows some 97,000 distinct CDR3 sequences; around 24% of them were found once. Roughly 1% of the sample is held by the ten biggest clonotypes.

This sample was taken from a study of molecular identifiers for immune sequencing clone quantification (dated by TCRdb to the late 2010s). Study-wide context: For a replicate experiment, RNA from about 20,000 or 100,000 naive CD8 T cells was divided into five aliquots, of which four were sequenced. This methods study benchmarked molecular-identifier clustering-based TCR repertoire sequencing (MIDCIRS) and TCR RNA copy counting, using CD8 T cells to do so. The paper's findings and limits, for the study overall: Spiked-in Jurkat TCR RNA (about 10 copies' worth), which is not part of the donor repertoire, was contained in the naive libraries. Spiked-in Jurkat TCR RNA equivalent to a single cell was reported to be detectable even among fewer than 1.2 million naive CD8 T cells. Without barcode sub-clustering, chimeric consensus sequences inflated TCR diversity; chimeras reached as high as 47%. About three recovered TCR RNA copies per cell were obtained by modeling, versus approximately 9 by digital PCR, implying a capture efficiency of roughly 32%. Highly expanded clone sizes could be underestimated because identical TCR molecules may share a barcode. Clones above 20 RNA copies held over 98% of molecules in CMV-specific effector cells but under 1% in naive cells.

Libraries of naive CD8 T cells were generated from roughly 20,000 to 1,000,000 sorted cells, with 10%, 30% or 50% of the purified RNA used. On a BD FACSAria II, naive CD8 T cells were FACS-sorted as CD8+CD4-CCR7+CD45RA+ and collected into RLT Plus buffer. To test detection sensitivity, Jurkat RNA equal to ten TCR copies was added to samples of roughly 18,000-1,100,000 naive CD8 T cells. CD8 T cells were enriched with RosetteSep CD8+ T Cell Enrichment Cocktail and Ficoll-Paque, followed by ACK red cell lysis. Sequencing input: naive CD8+ T cells from blood, with Jurkat cell RNA spiked in. The cell subset or site label on this specimen signifies: FACS-sorted CD8+CD4-CCR7+CD45RA+ naive T cells. The receptor was isolated from a human donor in good health. Some libraries in this study had Jurkat cell RNA spiked in.

The DNA sequence follows: TGTGCCAGCAGTTACTCGGCCGCCGGTTACGAGCAGTACTTC. It encodes CASSYSAAGYEQYF. The sequence joins TRBV6-2 or TRBV6-3 to TRBJ2-7, with the D gene call left open. V drops 0 bases and J drops 4 bases, leaving 10 bases in between. Spanning cysteine to phenylalanine, the CDR3 consists of 14 amino acids. Only the CDR3 region is kept as DNA, spanning 42 bases read in frame from base 1. CDR1 and CDR2 were assigned from the germline V gene as MNHEY and SVGEGT.